This T cell receptor beta chain originates from a study of CD8 T cells in ankylosing spondylitis. As the method for making TCR beta libraries, quantitative 5'-RACE with molecular barcodes was used. MiXCR, run by TCRdb on the 5' RACE reads, gives a single entry per CDR3 protein. The repertoire includes more than 650,000 distinct CDR3 sequences, about 12% of them detected once, and about 0.5% sits in the top ten. The length of the CDR3 is 15 residues. CDR1 and CDR2 (germline): MNHEY, SVGAGI. Trimming left V 0 bases short and J 5 bases short, with 13 bases between. Study-level findings and limits: Disease-associated clones were CD8+ and fairly uncommon in peripheral blood. According to the report, clones linked to the disease were significantly enriched in matched synovial fluid samples taken from ankylosing spondylitis patients. A TCR beta motif of about eight highly homologous variants appeared characteristic of ankylosing spondylitis blood.

As to this clonotype: Its antigen is undetermined.

The receptor's source is a male donor with ankylosing spondylitis. Sequencing input: blood, either unsorted or a sorted T cell fraction (not recorded which). The chain links TRBV6-5 to TRBJ1-1; D call uncertain. CDR3 residues: CASSYSSQAGTEAFF. The CDR3 DNA reads TGTGCCAGCAGTTACTCAAGCCAGGCCGGGACTGAAGCTTTCTTT.